This T cell receptor beta chain was identified in a study of control samples from healthy donors and cancer patients. Method: immunoSEQ multiplex PCR; TCRdb's copy keeps in-frame clones and lacks some. The sample carries about 160,000 clones, around 90% recorded once. The CDR3 is 15 amino acids. CDR1 and CDR2 (germline): SGHAT, FQDESV (reference sequence). V lost 2 bases, J lost 1 base, and 8 bases lay in between. Sequencing input: blood. The receptor was isolated from a man aged 25 to 40 in good health. V usage is TRBV11-1 and J usage is TRBJ2-2; D unclear. The CDR3 sequence is CASSLRVGNTGELFF. CDR3 bases: TGTGCCAGCAGCTTAAGGGTGGGGAACACCGGGGAGCTGTTTTTT.